The sequence of this T cell receptor beta chain was determined in a study of blood T cell repertoires in COVID-19. Across the study: Acute and convalescent COVID-19 samples came from the United States, Italy and Spain. Sources were T cells, B-cell-depleted T cells, or PBMCs; the material itself was cDNA or gDNA.

Recruits, aged about 18 to 90 years, lived in 24 US areas. How the authors handled the data: Scientists estimated how many nucleated cells there were by amplifying reference gene primers. TCRdb keeps only in-frame clones here, not all; method: immunoSEQ multiplex PCR. V and J calls and clone size are given by that table; D and trimming were obtained from the DNA. The repertoire holds under 450,000 clones, with more than 85% as singletons. Per the germline V gene, CDR1 is MNHEY and CDR2 is SVGAGI. V gave up 0 bases and J gave up 0 bases, with 6 bases separating them. The CDR3 has 15 amino acids. Sequences were obtained from PBMCs or T cells enriched from blood (not recorded which). The rearrangement uses TRBV6-5 and TRBJ1-3; unclear D gene. The TCR was taken from a woman in her 30s who had recovered from COVID-19. CDR3 protein: CASSYSVSSGNTIYF. Here the CDR3 DNA reads TGTGCCAGCAGTTACTCGGTCAGCTCTGGAAACACCATATATTTT.